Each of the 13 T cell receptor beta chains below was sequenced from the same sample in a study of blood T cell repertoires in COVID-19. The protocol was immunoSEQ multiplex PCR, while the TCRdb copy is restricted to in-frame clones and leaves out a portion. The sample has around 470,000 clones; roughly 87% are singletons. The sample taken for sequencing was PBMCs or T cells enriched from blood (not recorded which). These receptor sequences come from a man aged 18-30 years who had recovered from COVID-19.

CDR3 region: CACQGTGGNTGELFF. CDR3 in DNA: TGTGCCTGCCAAGGGACAGGGGGTAACACCGGGGAGCTGTTTTTT. V is TRBV6-1 and J is TRBJ2-2, with TRBD1 identical over 11 bases. The CDR3 loop spans 15 amino acids. V lost 11 bases and J lost 2; bases outside the gene matches: 7. The V gene's germline CDR1 is MNHNS and CDR2 SASEGT.

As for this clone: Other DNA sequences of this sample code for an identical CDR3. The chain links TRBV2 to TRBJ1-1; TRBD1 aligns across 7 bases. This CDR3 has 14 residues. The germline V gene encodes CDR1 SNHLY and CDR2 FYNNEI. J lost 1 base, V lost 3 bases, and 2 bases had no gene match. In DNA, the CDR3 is TGTGCCAGCAGTGAGAACAGGGGGAACACTGAAGCTTTCTTT. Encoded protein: CASSENRGNTEAFF.

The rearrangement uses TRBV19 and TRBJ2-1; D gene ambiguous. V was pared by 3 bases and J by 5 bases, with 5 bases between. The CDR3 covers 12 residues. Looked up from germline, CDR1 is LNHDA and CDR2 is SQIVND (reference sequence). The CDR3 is CASSIGDNEQFF. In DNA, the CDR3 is TGTGCCAGTAGTATCGGAGACAATGAGCAGTTCTTC. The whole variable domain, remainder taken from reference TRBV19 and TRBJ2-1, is DGGITQSPKYLFRKEGQNVTLSCEQNLNHDAMYWYRQDPGQGLRLIYYSQIVNDFQKGDIAEGYSVSREKKESFPLTVTSAQKNPTAFYLCASSIGDNEQFFGPGTRLTVL.

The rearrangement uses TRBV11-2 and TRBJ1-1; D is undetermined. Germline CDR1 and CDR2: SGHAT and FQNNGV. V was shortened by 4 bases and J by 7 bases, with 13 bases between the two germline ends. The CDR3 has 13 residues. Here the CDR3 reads CASSSRGLNEAFF. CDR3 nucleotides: TGTGCCAGCAGCTCGCGGGGATTGAATGAAGCTTTCTTT.

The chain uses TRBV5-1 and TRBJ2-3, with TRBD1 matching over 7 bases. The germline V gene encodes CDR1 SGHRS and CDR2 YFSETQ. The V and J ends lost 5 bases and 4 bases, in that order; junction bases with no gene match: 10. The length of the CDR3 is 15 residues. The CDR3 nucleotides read TGCGCCAGCAGGTCACAGGGGCAGAGCGCAGATACGCAGTATTTT. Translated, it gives CASRSQGQSADTQYF.

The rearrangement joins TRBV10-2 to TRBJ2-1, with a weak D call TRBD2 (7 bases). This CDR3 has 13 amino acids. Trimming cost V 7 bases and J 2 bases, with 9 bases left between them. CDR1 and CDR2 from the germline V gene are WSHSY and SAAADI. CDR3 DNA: TGCGCCAGCAAGGGGGGGGCCTACAATGAGCAGTTCTTC. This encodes CASKGGAYNEQFF.

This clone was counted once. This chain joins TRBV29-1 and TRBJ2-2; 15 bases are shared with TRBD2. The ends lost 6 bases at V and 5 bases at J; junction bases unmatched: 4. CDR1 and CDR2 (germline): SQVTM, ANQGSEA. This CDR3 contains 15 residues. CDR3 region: CSVTGTSGGTGELFF. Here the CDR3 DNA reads TGCAGCGTGACCGGGACTAGCGGGGGGACCGGGGAGCTGTTTTTT.

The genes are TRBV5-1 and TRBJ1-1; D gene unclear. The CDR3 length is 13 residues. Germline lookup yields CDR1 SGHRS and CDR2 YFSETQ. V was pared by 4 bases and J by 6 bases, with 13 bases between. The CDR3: CASSAPASAEAFF. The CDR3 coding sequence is TGCGCCAGCAGCGCTCCCGCCAGTGCTGAAGCTTTCTTT.

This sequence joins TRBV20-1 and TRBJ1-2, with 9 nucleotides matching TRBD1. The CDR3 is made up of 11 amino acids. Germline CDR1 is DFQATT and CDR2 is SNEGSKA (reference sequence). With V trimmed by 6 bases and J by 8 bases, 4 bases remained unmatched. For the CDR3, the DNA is TGCAGTGCCCCGGACAGGGGCGGCTACACCTTC. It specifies CSAPDRGGYTF.

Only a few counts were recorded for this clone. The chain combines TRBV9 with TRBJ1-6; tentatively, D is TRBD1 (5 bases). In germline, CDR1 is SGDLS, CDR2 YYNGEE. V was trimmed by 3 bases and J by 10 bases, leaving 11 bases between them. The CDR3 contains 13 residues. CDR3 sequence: CASSGPSGSPLHF. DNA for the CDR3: TGTGCCAGCAGCGGACCGTCAGGGTCACCCCTCCACTTT.

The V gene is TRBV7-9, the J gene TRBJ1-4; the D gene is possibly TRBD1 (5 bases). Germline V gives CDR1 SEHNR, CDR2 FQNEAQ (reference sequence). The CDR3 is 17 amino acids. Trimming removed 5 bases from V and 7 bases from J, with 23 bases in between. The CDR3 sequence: CASSPYVWRGVVEKLFF. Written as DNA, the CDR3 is TGTGCCAGCAGCCCTTACGTATGGAGGGGAGTCGTTGAAAAACTGTTTTTT.

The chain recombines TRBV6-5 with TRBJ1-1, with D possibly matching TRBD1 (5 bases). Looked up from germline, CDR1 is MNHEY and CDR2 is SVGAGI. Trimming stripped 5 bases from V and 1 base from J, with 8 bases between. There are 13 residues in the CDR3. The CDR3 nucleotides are TGTGCCAGCAGTCGAAGGGGGAACACTGAAGCTTTCTTT. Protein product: CASSRRGNTEAFF.

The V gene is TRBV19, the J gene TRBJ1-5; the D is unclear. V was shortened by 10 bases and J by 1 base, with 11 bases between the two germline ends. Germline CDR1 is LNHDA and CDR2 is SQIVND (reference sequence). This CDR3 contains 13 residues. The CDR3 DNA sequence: TGTGCCACCCTGCCGGGGAGCAATCAGCCCCAGCATTTT. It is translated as CATLPGSNQPQHF.